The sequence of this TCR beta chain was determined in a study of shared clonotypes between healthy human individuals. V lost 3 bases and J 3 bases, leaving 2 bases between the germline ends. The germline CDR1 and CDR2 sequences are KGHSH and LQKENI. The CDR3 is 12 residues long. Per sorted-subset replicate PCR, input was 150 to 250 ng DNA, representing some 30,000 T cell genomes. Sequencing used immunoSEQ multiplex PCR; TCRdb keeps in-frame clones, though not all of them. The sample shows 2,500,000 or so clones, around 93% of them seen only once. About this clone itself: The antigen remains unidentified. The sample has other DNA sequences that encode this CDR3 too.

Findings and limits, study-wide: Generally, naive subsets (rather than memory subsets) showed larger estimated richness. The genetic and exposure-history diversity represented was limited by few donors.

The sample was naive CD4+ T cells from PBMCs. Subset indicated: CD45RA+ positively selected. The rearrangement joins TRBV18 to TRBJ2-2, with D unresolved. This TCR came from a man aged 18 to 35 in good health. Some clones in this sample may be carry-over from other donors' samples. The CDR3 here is CASSPDTGELFF. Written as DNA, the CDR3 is TGTGCCAGCTCACCTGACACCGGGGAGCTGTTTTTT.